This TCR beta chain was found in a study of spatial heterogeneity in lung cancer (dated by TCRdb to the late 2010s). Looking at the study overall: Beta-chain transcripts were consistently detected in greater numbers than alpha-chain transcripts, which likely reflected higher beta-chain transcript abundance. In the raw uncorrected reads, each unique combination of TCR and UMI appeared more than ten times on average. TCR alpha and beta repertoires were quantitatively compared across multiple tumor regions, matched nontumor lung and blood in non-small cell lung cancer. TCR repertoire features were related to nonsynonymous mutation counts determined by whole-exome sequencing of tumor tissue. Both alpha and beta chains were TCR-sequenced in samples taken at surgery, namely 220 tumor regions, approximately 66 matched nontumor lung samples and about 52 PBMC samples.

Receptor amplification or capture employed 5' RACE. The listed sequencing device is NextSeq 500. To allow correction of PCR and sequencing errors, the TCR library protocol tagged every TCR cDNA molecule with a unique molecular identifier. From the authors' description of their analysis: Decombinator tools were used for TCR identification, UMI-based error correction and CDR3 extraction. Expanded TCRs were defined as those above a frequency of 2 per 1,000, corresponding to the top 1% of the tumor frequency distribution. Each repertoire was subsampled 100 times to 5,000 TCRs, after which Renyi diversity was computed with the R vegan package. CDR3 similarity networks were built from amino acid triplet string-kernel similarity, connecting CDR3s with pairwise similarity above 0.82. In TCRdb, the public reads were trimmed at Q25 with fastp and aligned with MiXCR, with productive beta chains retained. A single entry per CDR3 protein holds the most common genes and DNA from its merged rows. For this entry, the V and J calls and clone size follow TCRdb and not the study's own pipeline. For this sample there are about 17,000 distinct CDR3 sequences; roughly 23% appear just once. Under 20% of the sample belongs to the ten largest clones.

Comments on this clonotype: Its recognized antigen is unknown. No much larger clone is present one base from it, and per-base qualities are unavailable.

General conclusions and limits of the study: Ubiquitous expanded tumor TCRs were detected in blood more often at tumor resection than at routine follow-up. Confirming at a functional level the hypothesis that regional TCRs recognize regional mutations was considered to require additional single-cell paired TCR alpha and beta sequencing.

V is reduced by 4 bases and J by 6 bases, leaving a spacing of 18 bases between them. The CDR3, cysteine through phenylalanine, is 15 amino acids long. Here the CDR3 DNA is all that survives: 45 bases in frame from base 1. The germline V gene yields SGHVS for CDR1 and FQNEAQ for CDR2. According to the study, the label for this sample's time point signals: sample taken at primary tumor resection. Without any cell sorting, TCR sequencing was performed on whole RNA extracted either from tumor and nontumor lung tissue or from cryopreserved PBMC samples. Donors were around 69 patients with early-stage, untreated non-small cell lung cancer from the lung TRACERx cohort. Patients were selected for TCR sequencing only if sufficient RNA was available from at least two tumor regions.

Material: PBMCs, obtained at surgery. This chain joins TRBV7-8 to TRBJ1-1; the D segment cannot be called with confidence. This TCR was recovered from a female donor with early-stage non-small cell lung cancer. The CDR3 region: CASSSGYWALAEAFF. The DNA is as follows: TGTGCCAGCAGCTCGGGATACTGGGCGTTGGCTGAAGCTTTCTTT. With the portions outside the CDR3 filled from the reference TRBV7-8 and TRBJ1-1 genes, the complete variable region becomes GAGVSQSPRYKVAKRGQDVALRCDPISGHVSLFWYQQALGQGPEFLTYFQNEAQLDKSGLPSDRFFAERPEGSVSTLKIQRTQQEDSAVYLCASSSGYWALAEAFFGQGTRLTVV.